The 18 T cell receptor beta chains reported below all come from one sample, sequenced in a study of graft-versus-host responses after intestinal transplantation. The protocol was immunoSEQ multiplex PCR, while the TCRdb copy is restricted to in-frame clones and leaves out a portion. The data show 15,000 to 20,000 clones, around 79% seen once. The sample was PBMCs, taken 14 days after transplant. The receptors here all came from a human patient who received an intestinal transplant, so some T cells may come from the graft donor.

The chain is built from TRBV4-1 and TRBJ1-5, with D possibly matching TRBD1 (5 bases). Germline-derived CDR1 and CDR2 are MGHRA and YSYEKL. This CDR3 region has 16 residues. V was trimmed by 0 bases and J by 0 bases, leaving 9 bases between them. The CDR3 is CASSQDREYSNQPQHF. The CDR3 bases are TGCGCCAGCAGCCAAGACAGGGAATATAGCAATCAGCCCCAGCATTTT.

The chain uses TRBV28 and TRBJ1-2, with unresolved D. CDR3 length equals 14 residues. Germline V CDR1 and CDR2: MDHEN, SYDVKM. V was trimmed by 6 bases and J by 6 bases, leaving 17 bases between them. The CDR3 nucleotides read TGTGCCAGCAGGCCGTTAGGGAGTCAGAATGGCTACACCTTC. Amino acid sequence: CASRPLGSQNGYTF.

The V and J genes are TRBV7-9 and TRBJ1-5; TRBD1 aligns across 7 bases. V dropped 2 bases and J dropped 6; count of bases not matched to a gene: 4. Looked up from germline, CDR1 is SEHNR and CDR2 is FQNEAQ (reference sequence). The CDR3 sequence is 14 residues long. The DNA of the CDR3 is TGTGCCAGCAGCTTACAGGGGGTCGGTCAGCCCCAGCATTTT. It yields the protein CASSLQGVGQPQHF.

The chain has TRBV6-1 and TRBJ2-7, with D possibly TRBD2 on 5 matching bases. The germline CDR1 and CDR2 sequences are MNHNS and SASEGT. V was shortened by 1 base and J by 4 bases, with 17 bases between the two germline ends. This CDR3 region has 16 residues. The CDR3 DNA is TGTGCCAGCAGTGAAGGTTTAATGGCGGGTGGTTACGAGCAGTACTTC. Amino acid sequence: CASSEGLMAGGYEQYF.

This sequence joins TRBV6-1 and TRBJ2-2; D call uncertain. The CDR3 covers 13 residues. CDR1 is MNHNS, CDR2 SASEGT, per germline. V was trimmed by 8 bases and J by 1 base, leaving 8 bases between them. The CDR3 DNA is TGTGCCAGCGGTAAGGGGAACACCGGGGAGCTGTTTTTT. Its translation: CASGKGNTGELFF.

This chain uses TRBV5-4 with TRBJ1-2; D unresolved. Germline CDR1 SGHNT, CDR2 YYREEE (reference sequence). Between the trimmed V and J ends, which lost 6 bases and 4 bases, there was a span of 22 bases. The CDR3 is 16 amino acids. The CDR3: CASIIYLPGKTYGYTF. In DNA, the CDR3 is TGTGCCAGCATCATATACTTACCAGGAAAGACCTATGGCTACACCTTC.

This rearrangement joins TRBV28 to TRBJ2-7; D possibly uses TRBD1 or TRBD2 (5 bases each). Germline CDR1 is MDHEN and CDR2 is SYDVKM. This CDR3 is built from 14 residues. With 6 bases removed from V and 1 base from J, the gap between germline ends came to 13 bases. CDR3: CASRLAGSSYEQYF. CDR3 nucleotide sequence: TGTGCCAGCAGGCTAGCAGGGTCGTCCTACGAGCAGTACTTC.

The gene calls are TRBV15 and TRBJ2-2, with TRBD1 matching 7 bases. With V trimmed by 5 bases and J by 10 bases, 4 bases remained unmatched. CDR1 LNHNV and CDR2 YYDKDF come from the germline V gene (reference sequence). The CDR3 runs to 12 residues. The CDR3 DNA is TGTGCCACCAGCGAGGGGGCGGAGGAGCTGTTTTTT. Translating it yields CATSEGAEELFF.

CDR3 DNA: TGTGCCTGGGCCCGGGACAGGGGCACAGATACGCAGTATTTT. Its translation: CAWARDRGTDTQYF. V and J are TRBV30 and TRBJ2-3; 9 bases line up with TRBD1. Trimming took 5 bases from V and 1 from J; bases not matched to a gene: 4. CDR1 is GTSNPN and CDR2 is SVGIG in the germline V gene (reference sequence). This CDR3 has 14 amino acids. Filled out from reference TRBV30 and TRBJ2-3, the complete variable domain reads SQTIHQWPATLVQPVGSPLSLECTVEGTSNPNLYWYRQAAGRGLQLLFYSVGIGQISSEVPQNLSASRPQDRQFILSSKKLLLSDSGFYLCAWARDRGTDTQYFGPGTRLTVL.

The rearrangement joins TRBV30 to TRBJ1-1; no firm D call. CDR1 is GTSNPN and CDR2 is SVGIG in the germline V gene (reference sequence). CDR3 size: 14 residues. The V end was cut by 2 bases, the J end by 0 bases, with 10 bases between. The CDR3 spells CAWSNALMNTEAFF. The CDR3 nucleotides are TGTGCCTGGAGTAACGCACTTATGAACACTGAAGCTTTCTTT.

The rearrangement links TRBV10-3 to TRBJ2-6, with 11 bases lining up with TRBD2. The J segment lost 0 bases and the V segment lost 6 bases, leaving 4 bases of the junction unmatched. Germline V CDR1 and CDR2: ENHRY, SYGVKD. The CDR3 extends over 17 amino acids. DNA of the CDR3: TGTGCCATCAGGTTAGCGGGGGGGACCTCTGGGGCCAACGTCCTGACTTTC. Its translation: CAIRLAGGTSGANVLTF.

Written as DNA, the CDR3 is TGCGCCAGCCGACACTCGACTAGCGGGATCACCTACGAGCAGTACTTC. It specifies CASRHSTSGITYEQYF. V is TRBV5-1 and J is TRBJ2-5; 11 positions agree with TRBD2. The DNA end lines up better with TRBJ2-7; the J call may be wrong. Germline-derived CDR1 and CDR2 are SGHRS and YFSETQ. The CDR3 contains 16 residues.

CDR3 residues: CASSEVAGEYNEQFF. The CDR3 DNA reads as TGTGCCAGCAGTGAGGTAGCGGGGGAGTACAATGAGCAGTTCTTC. This chain joins TRBV6-4 and TRBJ2-1, with 9 bases aligning to TRBD2. CDR1 MRHNA and CDR2 SNTAGT come from the germline V gene. The trim removed 3 bases at V and 4 bases at J, leaving 4 bases unmatched. The CDR3 loop spans 15 amino acids.

V gene TRBV7-2 combines with J gene TRBJ2-3; perhaps TRBD2 as D (6 bases). This CDR3 has 16 residues. Trimming took off 1 base at V and 2 bases at J, with 13 bases between the two ends. From germline, CDR1 is SGHTA and CDR2 FQGNSA. This CDR3 reads CASSLGPGLNTDTQYF. The CDR3 coding sequence is TGTGCCAGCAGCTTAGGCCCGGGACTTAACACAGATACGCAGTATTTT.

The chain is built from TRBV27 and TRBJ2-3; D unresolved. The CDR3 totals 14 residues. Germline V gene data show CDR1 as MNHEY and CDR2 as SMNVEV (reference sequence). V shed 3 bases and J shed 0 bases, with 7 bases lying between them. CDR3 region: CASSLGGSTDTQYF. CDR3 in DNA: TGTGCCAGCAGTTTGGGTGGAAGCACAGATACGCAGTATTTT.

The chain couples TRBV4-1 to TRBJ1-2; no reliable D call. V was shortened by 0 bases and J by 4 bases, with 6 bases between the two germline ends. CDR3 size: 13 residues. In germline, CDR1 is MGHRA, CDR2 YSYEKL. In DNA, the CDR3 is TGCGCCAGCAGCCAAGATCTGATCTATGGCTACACCTTC. Translated: CASSQDLIYGYTF.

The rearrangement joins TRBV6-4 to TRBJ1-1; a weak D match, TRBD1 (6 bases). The V gene lost 10 bases and the J gene lost 0 bases, with 12 bases spanning the gap. CDR1 and CDR2 (germline): MRHNA, SNTAGT. The CDR3 loop spans 13 amino acids. CDR3 residues: CAISAGVNTEAFF. In nucleotides, the CDR3 is TGTGCCATCTCGGCAGGGGTGAACACTGAAGCTTTCTTT.

The chain is built from TRBV9 and TRBJ2-5; the D is unclear. The CDR3 runs to 15 residues. Germline CDR1 reads SGDLS; CDR2 reads YYNGEE. The V end was cut by 4 bases, the J end by 1 base, with 14 bases between. The CDR3 region is CASSPTDGPQETQYF. CDR3 coding DNA: TGTGCCAGCAGCCCCACCGATGGGCCCCAAGAGACCCAGTACTTC.